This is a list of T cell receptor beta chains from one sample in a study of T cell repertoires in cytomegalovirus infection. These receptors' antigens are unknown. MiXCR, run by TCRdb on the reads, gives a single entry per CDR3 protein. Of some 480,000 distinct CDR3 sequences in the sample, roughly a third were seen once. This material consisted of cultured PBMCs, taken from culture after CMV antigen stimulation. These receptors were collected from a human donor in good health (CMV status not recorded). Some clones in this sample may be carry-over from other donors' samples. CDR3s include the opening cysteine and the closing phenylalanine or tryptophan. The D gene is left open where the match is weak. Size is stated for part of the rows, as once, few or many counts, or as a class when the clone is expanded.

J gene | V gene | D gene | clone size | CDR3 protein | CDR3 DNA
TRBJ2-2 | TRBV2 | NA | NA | CASSVFGRELFF | TGTGCCAGCAGTGTATTTGGCCGGGAGCTGTTTTTT
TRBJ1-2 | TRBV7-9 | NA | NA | CASSLEGNGYTF | TGTGCCAGCAGCTTAGAAGGGAACGGCTACACCTTC
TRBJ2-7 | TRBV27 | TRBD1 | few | CASSLRPGQPEQYF | TGTGCCAGCAGTTTACGCCCGGGACAGCCCGAGCAGTACTTC
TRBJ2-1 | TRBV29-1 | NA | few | CSVEDFVRNEQFF | TGCAGCGTTGAAGACTTCGTTCGAAATGAGCAGTTCTTC
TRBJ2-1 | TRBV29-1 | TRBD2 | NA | CSVAGTRRDNEQFF | TGCAGCGTAGCCGGGACTAGGAGAGACAATGAGCAGTTCTTC
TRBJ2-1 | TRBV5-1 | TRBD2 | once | CASSFSLAGGNEQFF | TGCGCCAGCAGCTTCTCCCTAGCGGGAGGTAATGAGCAGTTCTTC
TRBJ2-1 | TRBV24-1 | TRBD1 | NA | CATSGRGTGSSYNEQFF | TGTGCCACCAGTGGTCGAGGGACAGGGAGCTCCTACAATGAGCAGTTCTTC
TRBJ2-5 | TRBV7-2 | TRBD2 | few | CASGGVAGALGAETQYF | TGTGCCAGCGGCGGGGTAGCGGGAGCCCTAGGGGCAGAGACCCAGTACTTC
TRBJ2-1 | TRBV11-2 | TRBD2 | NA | CASSLGLAPEQFF | TGCGCCAGCAGCCTGGGACTAGCCCCAGAGCAGTTCTTC
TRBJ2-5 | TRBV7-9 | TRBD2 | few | CASSFRGEERETQYF | TGTGCCAGCAGCTTCCGGGGGGAGGAGAGAGAGACCCAGTACTTC
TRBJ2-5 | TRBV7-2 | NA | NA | CASASNSGQQETQYF | TGTGCCAGCGCTAGTAATAGCGGTCAACAAGAGACCCAGTACTTC
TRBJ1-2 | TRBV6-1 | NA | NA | CASIDDMAGYTF | TGTGCCAGCATCGACGACATGGCTGGCTACACCTTC
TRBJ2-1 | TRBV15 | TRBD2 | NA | CATSSSTSGFYNEQFF | TGTGCCACCAGCAGTTCGACTAGCGGGTTTTACAATGAGCAGTTCTTC
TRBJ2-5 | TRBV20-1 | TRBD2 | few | CSAVAGGGETQYF | TGCAGTGCTGTAGCGGGAGGAGGGGAGACCCAGTACTTC
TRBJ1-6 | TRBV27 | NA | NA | CASSPRGGNNSPLHF | TGTGCCAGCAGTCCCCGGGGAGGGAATAATTCACCCCTCCACTTT
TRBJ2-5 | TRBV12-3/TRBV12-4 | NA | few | CASTRDGQETQYF | TGTGCCAGCACCCGGGACGGACAAGAGACCCAGTACTTC
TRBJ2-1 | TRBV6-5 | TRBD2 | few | CASKPGTSGSNEQFF | TGTGCCAGCAAACCCGGGACTAGCGGGAGCAATGAGCAGTTCTTC
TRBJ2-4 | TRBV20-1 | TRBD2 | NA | CSASLAGGGGNIQYF | TGCAGTGCTAGCCTAGCGGGAGGCGGGGGAAACATTCAGTACTTC
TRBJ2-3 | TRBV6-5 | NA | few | CASSHLQGTDTQYF | TGTGCCAGCAGTCACCTGCAGGGGACAGATACGCAGTATTTT
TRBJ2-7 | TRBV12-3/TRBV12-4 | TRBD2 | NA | CASSLGLAGESEQYF | TGTGCCAGCAGTCTAGGACTAGCGGGAGAGAGCGAGCAGTACTTC
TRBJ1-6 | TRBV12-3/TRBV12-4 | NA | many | CASSLLGGSPLHF | TGTGCCAGCAGTTTATTGGGCGGTTCACCCCTCCACTTT
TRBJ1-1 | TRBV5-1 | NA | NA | CASSLALQAVTGAFF | TGCGCCAGCAGCTTGGCGCTACAAGCCGTAACTGGCGCTTTCTTT
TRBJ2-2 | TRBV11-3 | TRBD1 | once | CASSPRQGTTGELFF | TGTGCCAGCAGCCCCAGACAGGGGACCACCGGGGAGCTGTTTTTT
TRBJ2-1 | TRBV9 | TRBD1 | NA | CASSAQGQGYNEQFF | TGTGCCAGCAGCGCCCAGGGACAGGGATACAATGAGCAGTTCTTC
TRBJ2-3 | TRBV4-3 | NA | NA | CASSQRLSSDTQYF | TGCGCCAGCAGCCAACGCCTCTCGTCCGATACGCAGTATTTT